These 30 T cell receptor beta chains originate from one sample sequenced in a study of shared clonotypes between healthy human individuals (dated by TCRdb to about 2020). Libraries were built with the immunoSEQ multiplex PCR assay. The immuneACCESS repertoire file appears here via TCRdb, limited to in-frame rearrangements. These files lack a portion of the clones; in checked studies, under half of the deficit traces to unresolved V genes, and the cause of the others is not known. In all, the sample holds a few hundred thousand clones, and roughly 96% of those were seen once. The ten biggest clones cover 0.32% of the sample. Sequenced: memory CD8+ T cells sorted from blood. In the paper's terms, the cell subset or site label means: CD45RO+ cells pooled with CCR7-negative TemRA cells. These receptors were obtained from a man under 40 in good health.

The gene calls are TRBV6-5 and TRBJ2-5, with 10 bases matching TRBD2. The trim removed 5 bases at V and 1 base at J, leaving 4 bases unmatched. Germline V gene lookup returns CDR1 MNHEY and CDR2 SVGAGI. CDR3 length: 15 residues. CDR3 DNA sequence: TGTGCCAGCAGTCCGCTAGCGGGAGTCCAAGAGACCCAGTACTTC. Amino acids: CASSPLAGVQETQYF.

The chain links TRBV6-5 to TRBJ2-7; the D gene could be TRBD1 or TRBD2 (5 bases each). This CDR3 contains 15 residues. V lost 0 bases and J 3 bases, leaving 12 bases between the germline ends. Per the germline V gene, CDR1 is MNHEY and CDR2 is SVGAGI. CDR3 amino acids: CASSYSTVGVYEQYF. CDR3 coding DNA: TGTGCCAGCAGTTACTCGACGGTGGGGGTCTACGAGCAGTACTTC.

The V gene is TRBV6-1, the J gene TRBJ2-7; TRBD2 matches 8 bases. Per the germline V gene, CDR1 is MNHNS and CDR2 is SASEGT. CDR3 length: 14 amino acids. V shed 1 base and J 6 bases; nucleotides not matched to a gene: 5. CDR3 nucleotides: TGTGCCAGCAGTGAAGGGACTAGCCGTACCGAGCAGTACTTC. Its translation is CASSEGTSRTEQYF.

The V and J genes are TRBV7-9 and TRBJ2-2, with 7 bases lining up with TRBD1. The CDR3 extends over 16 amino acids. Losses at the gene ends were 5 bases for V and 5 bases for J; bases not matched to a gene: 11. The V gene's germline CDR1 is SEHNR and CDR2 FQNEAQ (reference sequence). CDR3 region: CASSRVRGRRTGELFF. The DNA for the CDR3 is TGTGCCAGCAGCCGGGTGAGGGGGCGAAGGACCGGGGAGCTGTTTTTT.

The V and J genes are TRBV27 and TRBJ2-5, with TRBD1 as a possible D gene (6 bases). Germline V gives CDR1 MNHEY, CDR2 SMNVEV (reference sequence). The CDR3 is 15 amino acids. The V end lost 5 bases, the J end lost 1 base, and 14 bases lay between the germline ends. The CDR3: CASSLAWTAQETQYF. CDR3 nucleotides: TGTGCCAGCAGTCTCGCCTGGACAGCCCAAGAGACCCAGTACTTC.

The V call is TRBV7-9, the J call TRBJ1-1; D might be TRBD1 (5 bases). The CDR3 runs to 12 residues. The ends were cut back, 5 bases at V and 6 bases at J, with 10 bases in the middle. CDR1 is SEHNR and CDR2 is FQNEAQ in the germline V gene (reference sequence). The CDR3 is CASSRGVAEAFF. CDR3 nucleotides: TGTGCCAGCAGCCGGGGGGTCGCTGAAGCTTTCTTT. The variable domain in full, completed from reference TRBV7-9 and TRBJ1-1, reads DTGVSQNPRHKITKRGQNVTFRCDPISEHNRLYWYRQTLGQGPEFLTYFQNEAQLEKSRLLSDRFSAERPKGSFSTLEIQRTEQGDSAMYLCASSRGVAEAFFGQGTRLTVV.

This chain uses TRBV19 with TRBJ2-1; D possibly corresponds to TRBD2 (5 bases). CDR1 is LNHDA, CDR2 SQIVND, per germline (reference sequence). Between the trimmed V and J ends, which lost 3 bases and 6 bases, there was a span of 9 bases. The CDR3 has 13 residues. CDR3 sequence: CASSISLANEQFF. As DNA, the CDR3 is TGTGCCAGTAGTATTTCCCTAGCCAATGAGCAGTTCTTC.

The CDR3 nucleotides read TGTGCCAGCAGCTTCACTAGCGGGAACACCGGGGAGCTGTTTTTT. Translated, it gives CASSFTSGNTGELFF. The chain is built from TRBV5-4 and TRBJ2-2, with 8 bases aligning to TRBD2. V lost 2 bases to trimming and J lost 1 base; unmatched junction nucleotides: 1. This CDR3 has 15 amino acids. Germline V gene data show CDR1 as SGHNT and CDR2 as YYREEE (reference sequence).

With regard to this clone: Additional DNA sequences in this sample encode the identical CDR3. CDR3 sequence (DNA): TGTGCCAGCAGCTTCTCCTACGAGCAGTACTTC. This sequence encodes CASSFSYEQYF. This chain links TRBV7-2 with TRBJ2-7; no firm D call. Trimming shortened V by 3 bases and J by 0 bases, and 0 bases separated the two germline ends. This CDR3 is 11 amino acids long. Germline values: CDR1 SGHTA, CDR2 FQGNSA.

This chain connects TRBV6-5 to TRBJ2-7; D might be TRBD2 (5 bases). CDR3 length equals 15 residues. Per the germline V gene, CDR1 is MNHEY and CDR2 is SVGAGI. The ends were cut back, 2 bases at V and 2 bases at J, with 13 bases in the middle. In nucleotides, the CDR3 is TGTGCCAGCAGTTACGGGATTGAGGGTACCTACGAGCAGTACTTC. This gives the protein CASSYGIEGTYEQYF.

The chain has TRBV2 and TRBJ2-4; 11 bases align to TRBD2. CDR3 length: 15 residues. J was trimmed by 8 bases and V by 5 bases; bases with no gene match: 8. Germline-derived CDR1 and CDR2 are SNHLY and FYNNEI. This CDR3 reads CASSRLTSGRYIQYF. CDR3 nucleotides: TGTGCCAGCAGTCGACTTACTAGCGGGAGATACATTCAGTACTTC.

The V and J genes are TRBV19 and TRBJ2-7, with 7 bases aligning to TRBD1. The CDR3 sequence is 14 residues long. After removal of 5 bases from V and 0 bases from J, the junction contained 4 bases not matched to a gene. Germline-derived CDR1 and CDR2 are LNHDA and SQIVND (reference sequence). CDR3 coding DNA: TGTGCCAGTAGTGCCCACAGGGGCTCCTACGAGCAGTACTTC. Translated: CASSAHRGSYEQYF.

CDR3 residues: CASRRQGSEQYF. The CDR3 nucleotides are TGTGCCAGCAGGAGACAGGGGAGCGAGCAGTACTTC. The chain carries TRBV28 and TRBJ2-7; TRBD1 matches at 8 bases. J lost 6 bases, V lost 6 bases, and 4 bases had no gene match. The CDR3 is 12 residues long. The germline CDR1 and CDR2 sequences are MDHEN and SYDVKM.

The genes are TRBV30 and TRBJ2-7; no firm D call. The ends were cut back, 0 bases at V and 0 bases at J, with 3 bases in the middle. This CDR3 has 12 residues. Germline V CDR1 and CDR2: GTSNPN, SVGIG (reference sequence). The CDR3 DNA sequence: TGTGCCTGGAGTGTAGACTCCTACGAGCAGTACTTC. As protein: CAWSVDSYEQYF.

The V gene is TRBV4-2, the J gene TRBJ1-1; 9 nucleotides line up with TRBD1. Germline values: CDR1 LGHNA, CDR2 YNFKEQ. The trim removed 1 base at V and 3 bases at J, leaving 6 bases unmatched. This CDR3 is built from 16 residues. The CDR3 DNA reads TGTGCCAGCAGCCAAGGACAGGGGGGAGGGTACACTGAAGCTTTCTTT. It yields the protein CASSQGQGGGYTEAFF.

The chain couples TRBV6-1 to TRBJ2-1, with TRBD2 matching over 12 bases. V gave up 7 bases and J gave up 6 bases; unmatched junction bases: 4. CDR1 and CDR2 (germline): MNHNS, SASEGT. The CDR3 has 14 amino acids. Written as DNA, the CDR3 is TGTGCCAGCATCCTAGCGGGAGGGTCCAATGAGCAGTTCTTC. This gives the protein CASILAGGSNEQFF.

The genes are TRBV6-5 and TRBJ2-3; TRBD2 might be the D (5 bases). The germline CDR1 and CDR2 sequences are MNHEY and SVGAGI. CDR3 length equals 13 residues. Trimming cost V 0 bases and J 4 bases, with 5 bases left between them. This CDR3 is CASSYSLADTQYF. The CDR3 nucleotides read TGTGCCAGCAGTTACTCACTAGCAGATACGCAGTATTTT.

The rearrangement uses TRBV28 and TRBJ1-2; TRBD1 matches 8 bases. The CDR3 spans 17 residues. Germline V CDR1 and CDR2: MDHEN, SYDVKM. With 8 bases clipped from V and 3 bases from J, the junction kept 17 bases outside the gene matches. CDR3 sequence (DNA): TGTGCCAGCTACGAACAGGGGGTCGGGGGATACGACTATGGCTACACCTTC. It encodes CASYEQGVGGYDYGYTF.

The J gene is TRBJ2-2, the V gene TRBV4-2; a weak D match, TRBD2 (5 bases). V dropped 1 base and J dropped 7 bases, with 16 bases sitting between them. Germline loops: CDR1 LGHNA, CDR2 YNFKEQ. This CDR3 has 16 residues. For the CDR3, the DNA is TGTGCCAGCAGCCAAGTGGTGAGCGGAGAAGGCGGGGAGCTGTTTTTT. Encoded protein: CASSQVVSGEGGELFF.

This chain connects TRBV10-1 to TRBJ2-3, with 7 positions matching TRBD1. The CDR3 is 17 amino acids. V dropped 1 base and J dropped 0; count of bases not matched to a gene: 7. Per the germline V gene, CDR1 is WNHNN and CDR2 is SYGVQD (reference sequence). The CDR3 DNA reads TGCGCCAGCAGTGAGTACCGGGCCAGGGGGAGCACAGATACGCAGTATTTT. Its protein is CASSEYRARGSTDTQYF.

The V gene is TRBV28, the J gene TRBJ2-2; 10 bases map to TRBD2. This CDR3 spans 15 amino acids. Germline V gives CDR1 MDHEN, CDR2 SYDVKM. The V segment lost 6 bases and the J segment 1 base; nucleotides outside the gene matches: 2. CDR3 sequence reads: CASRWTSGNTGELFF. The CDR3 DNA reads TGTGCCAGCAGATGGACTAGCGGGAACACCGGGGAGCTGTTTTTT.

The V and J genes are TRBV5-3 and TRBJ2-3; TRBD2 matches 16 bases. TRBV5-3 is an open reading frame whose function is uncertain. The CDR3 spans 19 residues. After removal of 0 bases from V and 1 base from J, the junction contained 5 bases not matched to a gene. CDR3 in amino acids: CARSLGGLAGGPGTDTQYF. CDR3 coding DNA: TGTGCCAGAAGCTTGGGGGGACTAGCGGGAGGGCCGGGCACAGATACGCAGTATTTT.

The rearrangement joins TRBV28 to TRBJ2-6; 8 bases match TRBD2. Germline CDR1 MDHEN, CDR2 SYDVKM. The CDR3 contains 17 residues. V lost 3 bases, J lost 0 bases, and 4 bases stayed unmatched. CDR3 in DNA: TGTGCCAGCAGTTTGCGGGAGGCCCTCTCTGGGGCCAACGTCCTGACTTTC. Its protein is CASSLREALSGANVLTF. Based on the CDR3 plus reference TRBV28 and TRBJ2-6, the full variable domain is DVKVTQSSRYLVKRTGEKVFLECVQDMDHENMFWYRQDPGLGLRLIYFSYDVKMKEKGDIPEGYSVSREKKERFSLILESASTNQTSMYLCASSLREALSGANVLTFGAGSRLTVL.

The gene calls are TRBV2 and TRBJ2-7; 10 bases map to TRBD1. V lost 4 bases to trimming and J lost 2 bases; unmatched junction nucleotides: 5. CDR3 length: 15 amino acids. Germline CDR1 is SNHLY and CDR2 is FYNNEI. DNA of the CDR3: TGTGCCAGCAGTGCCGGGACAGGGGCGGCCTACGAGCAGTACTTC. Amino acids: CASSAGTGAAYEQYF.

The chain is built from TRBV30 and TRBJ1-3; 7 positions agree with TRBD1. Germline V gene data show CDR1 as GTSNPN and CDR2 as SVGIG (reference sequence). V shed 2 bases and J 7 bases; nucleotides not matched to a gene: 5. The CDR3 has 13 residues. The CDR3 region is CAWSFSQGNTIYF. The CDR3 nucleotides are TGTGCCTGGAGTTTCTCACAGGGGAACACCATATATTTT.

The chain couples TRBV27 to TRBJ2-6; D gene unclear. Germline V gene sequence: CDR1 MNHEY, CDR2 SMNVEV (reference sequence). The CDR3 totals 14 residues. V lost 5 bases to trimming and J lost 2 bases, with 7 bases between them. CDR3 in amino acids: CASSADTGANVLTF. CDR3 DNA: TGTGCCAGCAGTGCCGATACTGGGGCCAACGTCCTGACTTTC.

The CDR3 spells CASSVLQGQGYQPQHF. CDR3 DNA sequence: TGTGCCAGTAGTGTACTACAGGGGCAAGGGTATCAGCCCCAGCATTTT. V and J are TRBV19 and TRBJ1-5; 7 bases fit TRBD1. The germline gives CDR1 LNHDA, CDR2 SQIVND (reference sequence). The CDR3 contains 16 residues. Trimming cost V 5 bases and J 5 bases; bases outside gene matches: 12.

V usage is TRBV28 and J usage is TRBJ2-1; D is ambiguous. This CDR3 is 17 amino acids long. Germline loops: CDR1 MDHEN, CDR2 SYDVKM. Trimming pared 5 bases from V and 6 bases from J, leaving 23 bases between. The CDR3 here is CASSPPLGLMRFNEQFF. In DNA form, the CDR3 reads TGTGCCAGCAGTCCTCCCCTGGGCCTCATGAGATTCAATGAGCAGTTCTTC.

For the CDR3, the DNA is TGTGCCAGCAGCTTCGGACCGACAGGCCCCTCTGGAAACACCATATATTTT. Translated, it gives CASSFGPTGPSGNTIYF. The V call is TRBV7-2, the J call TRBJ1-3; a weak D match, TRBD1 (6 bases). V was clipped by 3 bases and J by 0 bases, with 15 bases between them. This CDR3 region has 17 residues. The germline gives CDR1 SGHTA, CDR2 FQGNSA.

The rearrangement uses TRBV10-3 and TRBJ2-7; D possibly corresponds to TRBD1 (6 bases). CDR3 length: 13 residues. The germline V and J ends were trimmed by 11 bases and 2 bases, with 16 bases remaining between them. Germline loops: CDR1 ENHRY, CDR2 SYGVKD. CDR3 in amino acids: CAAGSDSTYEQYF. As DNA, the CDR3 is TGTGCCGCGGGCTCGGACAGTACCTACGAGCAGTACTTC.